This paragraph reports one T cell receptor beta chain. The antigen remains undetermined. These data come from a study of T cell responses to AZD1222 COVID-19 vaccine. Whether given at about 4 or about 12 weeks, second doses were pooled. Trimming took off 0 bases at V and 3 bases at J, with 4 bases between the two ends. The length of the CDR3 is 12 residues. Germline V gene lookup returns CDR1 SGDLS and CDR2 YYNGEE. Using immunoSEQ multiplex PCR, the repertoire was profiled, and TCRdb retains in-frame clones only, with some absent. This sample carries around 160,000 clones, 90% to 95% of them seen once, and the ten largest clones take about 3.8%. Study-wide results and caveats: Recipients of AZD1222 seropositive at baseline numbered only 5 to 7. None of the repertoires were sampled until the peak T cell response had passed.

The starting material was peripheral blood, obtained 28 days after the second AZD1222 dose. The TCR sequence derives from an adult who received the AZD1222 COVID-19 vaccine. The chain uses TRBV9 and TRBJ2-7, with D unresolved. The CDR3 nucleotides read TGTGCCAGCAGCGTAGAGGGCTACGAGCAGTACTTC. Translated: CASSVEGYEQYF.